This T cell receptor (beta chain) comes out of a study of resident and recirculating memory T cells in vitiligo. Study-level findings and limits: Clonality differed among vitiligo lesions, with no unique dominant clone.

This clone occurred once. Its antigen is not known. Here immunoSEQ multiplex PCR was the method, and the copy in TCRdb shows in-frame clones only, minus some. The sample holds about 76,000 clones; around 92% are singletons and the top ten take about 5%. CDR3 length: 12 amino acids. The germline gives CDR1 MNHEY, CDR2 SMNVEV (reference sequence). With V trimmed by 5 bases and J by 8 bases, 4 bases remained unmatched. Patients' lesions had not changed for the previous 6 months. The genes are TRBV27 and TRBJ1-2, with 8 bases fitting TRBD1. The specimen sequenced was blood. The sequence derives from a male donor with vitiligo. CDR3 in amino acids: CASSPGGGGYTF. Here the CDR3 DNA reads TGTGCCAGCAGTCCAGGGGGCGGGGGCTACACCTTC.